This TCR beta chain derives from a study of shared clonotypes between healthy human individuals. The V end was cut by 3 bases, the J end by 2 bases, with 11 bases between. Germline V gives CDR1 SGHNT, CDR2 YENEEA. This CDR3 has 15 amino acids. Only in-frame clones appear in the TCRdb table, and some are missing; sequencing was by immunoSEQ multiplex PCR. Here the sample spans about 2.3 million clones, around 93% being singletons. V is TRBV11-3 and J is TRBJ2-1, with D tentatively TRBD1 (6 bases). The TCR originated in a man between 18 and 29 years old in good health. Some clones in this sample may be carry-over from other donors' samples. The sample taken for sequencing was naive CD4+ T cells from PBMCs. Subset indicated: CD45RA+ positively selected. CDR3 loop: CASSLAGATYNEQFF. CDR3 bases: TGTGCCAGCAGCTTGGCAGGGGCCACCTACAATGAGCAGTTCTTC.